This T cell receptor (beta chain) comes out of a study of blood T cells in healthy people across ages. Trimming took off 5 bases at V and 3 bases at J, with 15 bases between the two ends. There are 15 residues in the CDR3. The authors ran a second PCR of about 7 to 11 cycles using a sample-barcoded 5' primer and a J-beta primer mix. TCRdb fed the 5' RACE reads into MiXCR, producing one record per CDR3 protein. The data contain about 800,000 distinct CDR3 sequences, roughly 50% of them singletons. The sequenced sample consisted of blood. The V call is TRBV12-3 or TRBV12-4, the J call TRBJ2-3, with D perhaps given as TRBD1 or TRBD2 (5 bases each). This TCR was sampled from a man aged 30 to 45 in good health. The CDR3 bases are TGTGCCAGCAGTCGATCGCAGGGCGGGACAGATACGCAGTATTTT. Protein: CASSRSQGGTDTQYF.